This record covers a single T cell receptor beta chain. TCRdb keeps only in-frame clones here, not all; method: immunoSEQ multiplex PCR. The table includes more than 85,000 clones, about 91% detected once. The data stem from a study of OX40 agonist ivuxolimab in advanced cancers. J gave up 4 bases and V 4 bases, and 3 bases lay outside the gene matches. This CDR3 region has 14 residues. The germline CDR1 and CDR2 sequences are LGHNA and YSLEER. The J gene is TRBJ2-5, the V gene TRBV4-3, with 10 positions matching TRBD2. Sequencing was performed on CD4+ or CD8+ T cells sorted from blood, taken in a trial of the OX40 agonist ivuxolimab. This receptor was taken from an adult with an advanced solid tumor such as melanoma, head and neck, liver or kidney cancer. The CDR3 region is CASSRPSGGETQYF. In DNA, the CDR3 is TGCGCCAGCAGCCGCCCTAGCGGGGGAGAGACCCAGTACTTC.